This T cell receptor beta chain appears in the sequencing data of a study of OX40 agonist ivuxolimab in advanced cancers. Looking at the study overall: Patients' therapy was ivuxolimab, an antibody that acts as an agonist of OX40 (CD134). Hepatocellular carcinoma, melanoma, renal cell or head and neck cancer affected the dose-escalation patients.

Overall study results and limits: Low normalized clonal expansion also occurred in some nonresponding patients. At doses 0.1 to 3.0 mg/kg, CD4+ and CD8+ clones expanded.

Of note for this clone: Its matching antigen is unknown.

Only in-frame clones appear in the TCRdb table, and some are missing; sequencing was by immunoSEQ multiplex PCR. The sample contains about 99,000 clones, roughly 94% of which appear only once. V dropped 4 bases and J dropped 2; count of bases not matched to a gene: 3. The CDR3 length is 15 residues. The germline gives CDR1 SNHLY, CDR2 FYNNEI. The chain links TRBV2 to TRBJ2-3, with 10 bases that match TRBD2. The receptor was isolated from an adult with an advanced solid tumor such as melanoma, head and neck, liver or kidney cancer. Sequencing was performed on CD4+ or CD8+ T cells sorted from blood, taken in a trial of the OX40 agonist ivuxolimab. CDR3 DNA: TGTGCCAGCAGTGGCGGGACTAGCGTCACAGATACGCAGTATTTT. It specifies CASSGGTSVTDTQYF.